The clone carrying this TCR beta chain was recorded a few times. The antigen remains unidentified. Profiled with immunoSEQ multiplex PCR; TCRdb holds only in-frame clones, not every one. There are about 40,000 clones in the sample; around 67% occur only once, and 22% lies in the top ten. The data are from a study of vaccination effects on CD4 cells after COVID-19. Trimming shortened V by 7 bases and J by 5 bases, and 12 bases separated the two germline ends. Germline V lookup: CDR1 SGHDT, CDR2 YYEEEE. The CDR3 covers 13 residues. General observations from the study: The vaccine-induced clones of healthy vaccinees included only 1 of 255 that cross-reacted with common cold coronaviruses.

Within the ViraFEST assay, antigen-specific CD4+ T cells underwent expansion with viral peptide pools prior to sequencing. Culture proceeded for 9 to 11 days, and CD4+ T cells were then isolated. Nucleocapsid antibodies were negative in the vaccine recipients, who had never had SARS-CoV-2 infection. Half of the medium was exchanged for IL-2 medium on both days 3 and 7. The chain joins TRBV5-6 to TRBJ1-4; D is perhaps TRBD1 (6 bases). The input for sequencing was CD4+ T cells from PBMCs cultured with SARS-CoV-2 spike peptides, taken before COVID-19 vaccination. This TCR was sampled from a human donor who received a COVID-19 vaccine. In DNA form, the CDR3 reads TGTGCCAGCCGAGGACAGCTGAATGAAAAACTGTTTTTT. Its translation is CASRGQLNEKLFF. The whole variable domain, remainder taken from reference TRBV5-6 and TRBJ1-4, is DAGVTQSPTHLIKTRGQQVTLRCSPKSGHDTVSWYQQALGQGPQFIFQYYEEEERQRGNFPDRFSGHQFPNYSSELNVNALLLGDSALYLCASRGQLNEKLFFGSGTQLSVL.